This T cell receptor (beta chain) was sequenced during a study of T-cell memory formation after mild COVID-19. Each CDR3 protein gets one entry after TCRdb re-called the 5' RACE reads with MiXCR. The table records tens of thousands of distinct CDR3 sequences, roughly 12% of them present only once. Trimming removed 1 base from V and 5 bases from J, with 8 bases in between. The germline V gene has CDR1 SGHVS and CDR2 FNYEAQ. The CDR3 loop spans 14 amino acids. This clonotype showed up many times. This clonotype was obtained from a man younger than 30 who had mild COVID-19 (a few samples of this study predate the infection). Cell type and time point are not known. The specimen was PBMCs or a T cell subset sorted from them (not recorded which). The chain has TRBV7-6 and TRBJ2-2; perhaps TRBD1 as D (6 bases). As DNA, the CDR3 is TGTGCCAGCAGCTTAGTTCAGGGGACCGGGGAGCTGTTTTTT. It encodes CASSLVQGTGELFF.